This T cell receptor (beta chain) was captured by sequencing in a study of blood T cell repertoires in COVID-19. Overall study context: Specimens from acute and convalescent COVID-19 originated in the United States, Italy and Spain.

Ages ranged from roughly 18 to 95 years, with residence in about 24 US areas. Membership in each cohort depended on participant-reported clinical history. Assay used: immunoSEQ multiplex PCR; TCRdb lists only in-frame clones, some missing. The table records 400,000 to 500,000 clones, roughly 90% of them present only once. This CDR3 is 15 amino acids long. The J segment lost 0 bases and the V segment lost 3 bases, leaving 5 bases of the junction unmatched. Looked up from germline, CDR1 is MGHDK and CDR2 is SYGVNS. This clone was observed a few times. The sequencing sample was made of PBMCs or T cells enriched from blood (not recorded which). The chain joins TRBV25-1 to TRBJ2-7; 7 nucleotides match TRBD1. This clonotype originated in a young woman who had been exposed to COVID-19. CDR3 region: CASSDPGDSSYEQYF. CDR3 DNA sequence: TGTGCCAGCAGTGACCCCGGGGACAGCTCCTACGAGCAGTACTTC.